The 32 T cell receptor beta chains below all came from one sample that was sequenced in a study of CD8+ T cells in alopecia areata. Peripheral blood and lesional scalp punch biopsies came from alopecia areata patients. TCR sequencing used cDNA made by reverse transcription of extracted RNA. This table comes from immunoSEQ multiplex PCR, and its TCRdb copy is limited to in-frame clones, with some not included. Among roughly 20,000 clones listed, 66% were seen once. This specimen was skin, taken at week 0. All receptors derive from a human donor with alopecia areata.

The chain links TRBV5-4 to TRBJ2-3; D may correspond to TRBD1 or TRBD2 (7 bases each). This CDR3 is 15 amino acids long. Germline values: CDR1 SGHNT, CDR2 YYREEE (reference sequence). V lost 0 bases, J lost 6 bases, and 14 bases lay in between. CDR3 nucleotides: TGTGCCAGCAGCTTGGCCAGGGGGGGTCGGGATACGCAGTATTTT. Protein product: CASSLARGGRDTQYF.

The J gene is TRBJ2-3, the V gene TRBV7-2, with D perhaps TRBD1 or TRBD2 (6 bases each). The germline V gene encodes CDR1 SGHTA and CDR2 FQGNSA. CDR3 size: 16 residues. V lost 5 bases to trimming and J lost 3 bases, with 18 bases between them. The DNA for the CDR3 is TGTGCCAGCAGCCCTAGGGGGGCGGGGACAACAGATACGCAGTATTTT. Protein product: CASSPRGAGTTDTQYF. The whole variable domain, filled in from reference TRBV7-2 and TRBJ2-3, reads GAGVSQSPSNKVTEKGKDVELRCDPISGHTALYWYRQSLGQGLEFLIYFQGNSAPDKSGLPSDRFSAERTGGSVSTLTIQRTQQEDSAVYLCASSPRGAGTTDTQYFGPGTRLTVL.

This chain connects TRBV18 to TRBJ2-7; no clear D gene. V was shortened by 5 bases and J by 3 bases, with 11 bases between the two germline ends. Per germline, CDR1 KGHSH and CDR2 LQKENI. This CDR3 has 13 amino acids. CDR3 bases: TGTGCCAGCTCATTTTTTGGAAACTACGAGCAGTACTTC. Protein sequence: CASSFFGNYEQYF.

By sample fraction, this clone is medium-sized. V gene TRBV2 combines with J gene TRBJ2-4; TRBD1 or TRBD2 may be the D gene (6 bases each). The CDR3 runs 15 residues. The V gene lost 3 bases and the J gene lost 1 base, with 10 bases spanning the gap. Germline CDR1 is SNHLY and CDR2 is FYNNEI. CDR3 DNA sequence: TGTGCCAGCAGTGATACGGGGGCGGCCAAAAACATTCAGTACTTC. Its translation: CASSDTGAAKNIQYF.

The chain's CDR3 is CASSLGLAETQYF. In DNA, the CDR3 is TGTGCCAGCAGCTTGGGACTAGCGGAGACCCAGTACTTC. The chain recombines TRBV9 with TRBJ2-5; 10 bases match TRBD2. The CDR3 is 13 amino acids. Germline trimming cut 4 bases from V and 5 bases from J; bases unmatched to any gene: 2. Germline V gene lookup returns CDR1 SGDLS and CDR2 YYNGEE.

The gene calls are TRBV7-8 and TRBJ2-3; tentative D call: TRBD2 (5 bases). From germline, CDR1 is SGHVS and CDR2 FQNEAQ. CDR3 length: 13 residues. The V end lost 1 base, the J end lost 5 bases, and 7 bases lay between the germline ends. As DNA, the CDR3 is TGTGCCAGCAGCTTAGGAGAGGGAGATACGCAGTATTTT. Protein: CASSLGEGDTQYF.

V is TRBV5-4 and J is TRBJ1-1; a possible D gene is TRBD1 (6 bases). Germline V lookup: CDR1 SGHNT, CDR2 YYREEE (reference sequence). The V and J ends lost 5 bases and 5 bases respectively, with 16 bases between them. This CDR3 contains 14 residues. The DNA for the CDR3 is TGTGCCAGCAGAACAGGGAACGGAGAGACTGAAGCTTTCTTT. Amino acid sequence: CASRTGNGETEAFF.

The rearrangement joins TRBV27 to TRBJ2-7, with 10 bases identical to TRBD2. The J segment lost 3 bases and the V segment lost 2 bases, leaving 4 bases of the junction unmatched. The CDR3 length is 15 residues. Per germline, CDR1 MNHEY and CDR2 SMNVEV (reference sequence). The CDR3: CASSLRTSGVYEQYF. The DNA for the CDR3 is TGTGCCAGCAGTTTACGGACTAGCGGAGTCTACGAGCAGTACTTC.

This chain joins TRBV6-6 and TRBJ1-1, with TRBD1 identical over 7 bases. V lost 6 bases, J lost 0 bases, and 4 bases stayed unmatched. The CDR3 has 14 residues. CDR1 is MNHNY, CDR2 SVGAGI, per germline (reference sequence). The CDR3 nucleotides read TGTGCCAGCAGCCCGGGACAGCTGAACACTGAAGCTTTCTTT. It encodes CASSPGQLNTEAFF.

CDR3 residues: CAWTASGGLSYEQYF. The DNA of the CDR3 is TGTGCCTGGACAGCCAGCGGGGGTCTATCCTACGAGCAGTACTTC. This chain connects TRBV30 to TRBJ2-7; 8 bases align to TRBD2. The germline gives CDR1 GTSNPN, CDR2 SVGIG (reference sequence). V lost 4 bases to trimming and J lost 1 base; unmatched junction nucleotides: 9. This CDR3 comprises 15 residues.

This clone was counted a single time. The CDR3 here is CASSVTRQAYNEQFF. DNA for the CDR3: TGTGCCAGCAGCGTCACCCGACAGGCCTACAATGAGCAGTTCTTC. This rearrangement joins TRBV7-9 to TRBJ2-1; perhaps TRBD1 as D (6 bases). The CDR3 runs to 15 residues. Germline V gene data show CDR1 as SEHNR and CDR2 as FQNEAQ (reference sequence). Trimming took 5 bases from V and 2 from J, leaving 13 bases between them.

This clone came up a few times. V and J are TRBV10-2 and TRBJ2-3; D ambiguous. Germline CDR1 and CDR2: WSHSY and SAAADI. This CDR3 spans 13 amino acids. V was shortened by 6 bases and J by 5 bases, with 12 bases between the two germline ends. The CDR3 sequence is CASSVGSKDTQYF. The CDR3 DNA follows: TGCGCCAGCAGCGTCGGCTCCAAAGATACGCAGTATTTT.

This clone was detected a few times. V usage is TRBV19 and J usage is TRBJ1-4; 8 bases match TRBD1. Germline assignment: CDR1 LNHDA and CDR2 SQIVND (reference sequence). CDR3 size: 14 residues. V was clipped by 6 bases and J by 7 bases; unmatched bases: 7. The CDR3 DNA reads TGTGCCAGTAGCCGACAGGGGCTTTCTGAAAAACTGTTTTTT. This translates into CASSRQGLSEKLFF.

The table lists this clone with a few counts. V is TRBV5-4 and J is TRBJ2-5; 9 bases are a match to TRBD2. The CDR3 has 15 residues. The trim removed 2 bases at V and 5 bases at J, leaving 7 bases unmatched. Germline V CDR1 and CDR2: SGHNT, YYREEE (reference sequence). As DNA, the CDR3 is TGTGCCAGCAGCTTAACCGGGACTAGCTCGGAGACCCAGTACTTC. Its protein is CASSLTGTSSETQYF.

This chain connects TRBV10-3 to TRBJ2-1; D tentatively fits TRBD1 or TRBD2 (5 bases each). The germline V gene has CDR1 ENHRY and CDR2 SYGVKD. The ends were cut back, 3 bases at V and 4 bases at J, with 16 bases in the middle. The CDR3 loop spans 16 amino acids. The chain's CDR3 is CAISDRSGTPYNEQFF. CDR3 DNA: TGTGCCATCAGTGACCGTTCCGGGACGCCTTACAATGAGCAGTTCTTC.

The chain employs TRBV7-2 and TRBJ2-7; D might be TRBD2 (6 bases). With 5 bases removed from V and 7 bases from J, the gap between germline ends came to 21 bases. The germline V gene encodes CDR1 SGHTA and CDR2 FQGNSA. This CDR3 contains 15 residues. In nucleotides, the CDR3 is TGTGCCAGCAGCCCACCCGGGACTTCGACGGGAGAGCAGTACTTC. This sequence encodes CASSPPGTSTGEQYF.

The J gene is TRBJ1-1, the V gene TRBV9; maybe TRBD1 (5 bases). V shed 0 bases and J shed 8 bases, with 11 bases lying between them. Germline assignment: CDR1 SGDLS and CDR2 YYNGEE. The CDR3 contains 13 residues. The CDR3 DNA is TGTGCCAGCAGCGTAGGGGGACTAGGCGAAGCTTTCTTT. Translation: CASSVGGLGEAFF.

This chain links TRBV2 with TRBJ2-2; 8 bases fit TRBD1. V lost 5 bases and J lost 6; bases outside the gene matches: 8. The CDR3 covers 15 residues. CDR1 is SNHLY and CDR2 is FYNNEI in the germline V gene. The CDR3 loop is CASSPGQGRAGELFF. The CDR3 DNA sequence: TGTGCCAGCAGTCCCGGACAGGGTAGGGCCGGGGAGCTGTTTTTT. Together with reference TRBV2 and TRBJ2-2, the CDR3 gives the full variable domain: EPEVTQTPSHQVTQMGQEVILRCVPISNHLYFYWYRQILGQKVEFLVSFYNNEISEKSEIFDDQFSVERPDGSNFTLKIRSTKLEDSAMYFCASSPGQGRAGELFFGEGSRLTVL.

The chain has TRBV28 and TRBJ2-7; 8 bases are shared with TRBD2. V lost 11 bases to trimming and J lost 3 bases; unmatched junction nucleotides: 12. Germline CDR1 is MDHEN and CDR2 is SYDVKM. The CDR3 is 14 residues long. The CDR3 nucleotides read TGTGCCTCACGTCGGGGGGGCCAGGTCTACGAGCAGTACTTC. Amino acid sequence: CASRRGGQVYEQYF.

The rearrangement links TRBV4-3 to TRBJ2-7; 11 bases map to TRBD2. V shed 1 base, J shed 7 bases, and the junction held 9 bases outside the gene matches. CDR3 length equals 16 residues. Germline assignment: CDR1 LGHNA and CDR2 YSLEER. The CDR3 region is CASSQALGGTSGEQYF. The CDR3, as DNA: TGCGCCAGCAGCCAAGCGCTAGGGGGGACTAGCGGTGAGCAGTACTTC.

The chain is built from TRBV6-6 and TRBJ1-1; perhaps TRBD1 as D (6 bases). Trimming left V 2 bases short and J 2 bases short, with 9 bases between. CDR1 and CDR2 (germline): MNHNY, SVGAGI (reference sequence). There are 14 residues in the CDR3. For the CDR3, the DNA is TGTGCCAGCAGTTACAGGGGGGGAAACACTGAAGCTTTCTTT. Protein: CASSYRGGNTEAFF.

Written as DNA, the CDR3 is TGTGCCAGCTCAACAGGGGGGGCCGGGGAGCTGTTTTTT. Protein: CASSTGGAGELFF. The chain links TRBV7-8 to TRBJ2-2; D perhaps matches TRBD1 (8 bases). The CDR3 runs 13 residues. Trimming took off 8 bases at V and 6 bases at J, with 13 bases between the two ends. The germline CDR1 and CDR2 sequences are SGHVS and FQNEAQ.

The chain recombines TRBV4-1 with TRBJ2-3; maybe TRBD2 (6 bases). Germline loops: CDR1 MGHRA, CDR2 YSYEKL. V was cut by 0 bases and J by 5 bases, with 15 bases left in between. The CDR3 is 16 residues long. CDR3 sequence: CASSQEALVGGDTQYF. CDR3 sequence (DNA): TGCGCCAGCAGCCAAGAAGCTTTAGTGGGGGGAGATACGCAGTATTTT.

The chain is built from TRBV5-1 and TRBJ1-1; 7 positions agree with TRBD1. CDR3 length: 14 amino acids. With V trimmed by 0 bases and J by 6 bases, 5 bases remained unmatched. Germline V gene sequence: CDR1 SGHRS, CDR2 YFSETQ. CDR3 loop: CASSLGQGRSEAFF. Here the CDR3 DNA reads TGCGCCAGCAGCTTGGGACAGGGTAGGTCTGAAGCTTTCTTT.

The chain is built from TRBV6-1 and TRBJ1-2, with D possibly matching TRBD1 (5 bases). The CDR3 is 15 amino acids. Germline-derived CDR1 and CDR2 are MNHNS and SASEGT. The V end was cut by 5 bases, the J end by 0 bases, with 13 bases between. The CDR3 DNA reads TGTGCCAGCAGTCGTGGGGCGGCCACTAACTATGGCTACACCTTC. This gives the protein CASSRGAATNYGYTF.

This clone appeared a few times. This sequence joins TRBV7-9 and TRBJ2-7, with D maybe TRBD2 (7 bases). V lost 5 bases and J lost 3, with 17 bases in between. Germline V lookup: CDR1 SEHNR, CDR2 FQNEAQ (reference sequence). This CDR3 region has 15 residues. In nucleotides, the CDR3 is TGTGCCAGCAGCCCGATATCGGGGGGCAACTACGAGCAGTACTTC. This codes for CASSPISGGNYEQYF.

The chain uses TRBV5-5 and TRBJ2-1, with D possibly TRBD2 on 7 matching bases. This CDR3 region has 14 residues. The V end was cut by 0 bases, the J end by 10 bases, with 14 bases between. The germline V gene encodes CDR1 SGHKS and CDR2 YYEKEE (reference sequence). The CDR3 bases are TGTGCCAGCAGCTTGGGAACCGGGGGGCAGGAGCAGTTCTTC. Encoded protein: CASSLGTGGQEQFF.

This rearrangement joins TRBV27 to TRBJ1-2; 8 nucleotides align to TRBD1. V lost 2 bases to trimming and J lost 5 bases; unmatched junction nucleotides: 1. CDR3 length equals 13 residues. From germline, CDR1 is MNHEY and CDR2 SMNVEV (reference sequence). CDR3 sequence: CASSLRTGYGYTF. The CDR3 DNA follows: TGTGCCAGCAGTTTACGGACAGGGTATGGCTACACCTTC.

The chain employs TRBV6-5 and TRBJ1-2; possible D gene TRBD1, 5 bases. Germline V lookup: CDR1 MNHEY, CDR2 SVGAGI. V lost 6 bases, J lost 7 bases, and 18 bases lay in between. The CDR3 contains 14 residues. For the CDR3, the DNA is TGTGCCAGCAGACTTTCCAGGGCATCAGGTGGCTACACCTTC. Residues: CASRLSRASGGYTF.

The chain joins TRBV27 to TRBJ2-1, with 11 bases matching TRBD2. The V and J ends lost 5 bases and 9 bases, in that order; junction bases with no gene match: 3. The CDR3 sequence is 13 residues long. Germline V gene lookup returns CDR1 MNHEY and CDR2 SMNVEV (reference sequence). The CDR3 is CASSLAGGAEQFF. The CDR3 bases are TGTGCCAGCAGTCTAGCGGGGGGTGCTGAGCAGTTCTTC.

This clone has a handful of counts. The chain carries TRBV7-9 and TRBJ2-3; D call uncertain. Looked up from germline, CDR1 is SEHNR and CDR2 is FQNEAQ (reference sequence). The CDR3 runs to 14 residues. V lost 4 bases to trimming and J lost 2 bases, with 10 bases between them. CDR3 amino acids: CASSSYVLTDTQYF. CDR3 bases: TGTGCCAGCAGCTCTTACGTTCTCACAGATACGCAGTATTTT.

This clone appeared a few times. CDR3 bases: TGTGCCAGCAGTTACTATGGACAGGAGGGGGCCCTCCACTTT. Its translation is CASSYYGQEGALHF. The gene calls are TRBV2 and TRBJ1-6; 7 nucleotides line up with TRBD1. The CDR3 sequence is 14 residues long. The ends lost 5 bases at V and 14 bases at J; junction bases unmatched: 12. The germline V gene encodes CDR1 SNHLY and CDR2 FYNNEI.